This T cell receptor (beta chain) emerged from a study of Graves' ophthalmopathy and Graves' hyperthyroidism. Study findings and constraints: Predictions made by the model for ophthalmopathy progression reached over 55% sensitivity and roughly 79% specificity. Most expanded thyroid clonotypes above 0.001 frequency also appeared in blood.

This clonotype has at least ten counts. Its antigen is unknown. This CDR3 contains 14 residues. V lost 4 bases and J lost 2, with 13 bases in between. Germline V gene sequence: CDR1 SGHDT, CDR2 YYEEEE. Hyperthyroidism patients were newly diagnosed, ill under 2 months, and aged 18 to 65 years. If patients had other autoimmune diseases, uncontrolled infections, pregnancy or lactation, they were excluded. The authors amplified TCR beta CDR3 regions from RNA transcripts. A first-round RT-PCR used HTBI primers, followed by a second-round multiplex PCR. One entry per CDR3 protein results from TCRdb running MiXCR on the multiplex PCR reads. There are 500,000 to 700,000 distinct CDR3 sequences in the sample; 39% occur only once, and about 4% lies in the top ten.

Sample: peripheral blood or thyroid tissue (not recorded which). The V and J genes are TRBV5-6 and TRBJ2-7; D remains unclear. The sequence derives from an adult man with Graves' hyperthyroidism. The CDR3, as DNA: TGTGCCAGCAGCACTCTAGGTTCCCCCTACGAGCAGTACTTC. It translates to CASSTLGSPYEQYF.